This TCR beta chain is drawn from a study of CD8+CD57+ T cells in acquired aplastic anemia. The wider study: Yields of DNA that came from sorted CD4+ and CD8+ cells averaged about 3.5 ug. Study-level points and caveats: A set of approximately 29 CD8+ CDR3 sequences was shared between patients and controls, and these sequences appeared highly expressed in patients. Any difference that existed in CD8+ Simpson's diversity between patients and controls was not significant.

The TCR beta profiling, which covered VDJ combination and CDR3 sequence, was carried out using genomic DNA as the template. TCRdb used MiXCR to reprocess the reads, holding one entry per CDR3 protein. The table lists 200,000 to 250,000 distinct CDR3 sequences, over 55% of them singletons. About this clonotype itself: The target antigen is unknown. Mismatch with germline at one junction end may stem from a read error.

Germline loops: CDR1 SGHTA, CDR2 FQGNSA. The CDR3 consists of 13 residues. Sequenced patients had shown CD8+CD57+ cell expansion by flow cytometry. The chain couples TRBV7-2 to TRBJ2-3; D gene uncertain. The sequenced sample consisted of sorted CD4+, CD8+, or CD8+CD57+ T cells (not recorded which) from PBMCs. The sequence was collected from a human donor with aplastic anemia. CDR3 DNA sequence: TGTGCCGGCAGCTTTGGGGACACAGATACGCAGTATTTT. Protein product: CAGSFGDTDTQYF.